The 27 T cell receptor beta chains given below trace back to one sample, sequenced in a study of OX40 agonist ivuxolimab in advanced cancers. Profiling relied on immunoSEQ multiplex PCR, and the TCRdb table lists in-frame clones only, not all of them. The sample holds tens of thousands of clones, roughly 84% seen once. Sequencing was performed on CD4+ or CD8+ T cells sorted from blood, taken in a trial of the OX40 agonist ivuxolimab. Receptors originate from an adult with an advanced solid tumor such as melanoma, head and neck, liver or kidney cancer.

The V and J genes are TRBV5-1 and TRBJ2-6; no reliable D call. The CDR3 loop spans 15 amino acids. V dropped 0 bases and J dropped 0 bases, with 4 bases sitting between them. Germline V CDR1 and CDR2: SGHRS, YFSETQ. The chain's CDR3 is CASSLARSGANVLTF. Written as DNA, the CDR3 is TGCGCCAGCAGCTTGGCACGCTCTGGGGCCAACGTCCTGACTTTC. The whole variable domain, filled in from reference TRBV5-1 and TRBJ2-6, reads KAGVTQTPRYLIKTRGQQVTLSCSPISGHRSVSWYQQTPGQGLQFLFEYFSETQRNKGNFPGRFSGRQFSNSRSEMNVSTLELGDSALYLCASSLARSGANVLTFGAGSRLTVL.

This clone was found once. CDR3 coding DNA: TGTGCCTGCAGTCAGTATAGCAATCAGCCCCAGCATTTT. Residues: CACSQYSNQPQHF. The genes are TRBV30 and TRBJ1-5; no clear D gene. V dropped 6 bases and J dropped 0 bases, with 9 bases sitting between them. In germline, CDR1 is GTSNPN, CDR2 SVGIG (reference sequence). CDR3 length equals 13 residues. Looking up the rest from reference TRBV30 and TRBJ1-5 gives the full variable domain: SQTIHQWPATLVQPVGSPLSLECTVEGTSNPNLYWYRQAAGRGLQLLFYSVGIGQISSEVPQNLSASRPQDRQFILSSKKLLLSDSGFYLCACSQYSNQPQHFGDGTRLSIL.

This chain links TRBV28 with TRBJ2-7, with D perhaps matching TRBD1 (5 bases). The CDR3 length is 12 residues. Trimming took off 6 bases at V and 6 bases at J, with 12 bases between the two ends. CDR1 and CDR2 from the germline V gene are MDHEN and SYDVKM. CDR3 residues: CASRPTVSEQYF. The CDR3 nucleotides are TGTGCCAGCAGACCGACAGTTTCCGAGCAGTACTTC.

The chain is built from TRBV9 and TRBJ2-3; 12 bases map to TRBD2. V trimming: 5 bases; J trimming: 3 bases; junction bases outside the gene matches: 4. The CDR3 runs to 15 residues. In germline, CDR1 is SGDLS, CDR2 YYNGEE. CDR3 nucleotide sequence: TGTGCCAGCAGTTGGACTAGCGGGATTACAGATACGCAGTATTTT. It codes for CASSWTSGITDTQYF.

This chain connects TRBV5-5 to TRBJ2-5; no clear D. The germline gives CDR1 SGHKS, CDR2 YYEKEE (reference sequence). Trimming removed 3 bases at V and 0 bases at J, with 3 bases between. The CDR3 is 12 amino acids. DNA of the CDR3: TGTGCCAGCAGCTGGCACCAAGAGACCCAGTACTTC. The encoded protein is CASSWHQETQYF.

The CDR3: CASSATGLDEAFF. CDR3 bases: TGTGCCAGCAGCGCAACAGGGTTGGATGAAGCTTTCTTT. This chain links TRBV7-3 with TRBJ1-1, with a possible D match to TRBD1 (6 bases). The CDR3 spans 13 residues. V was trimmed by 5 bases and J by 7 bases, leaving 14 bases between them. Germline values: CDR1 SGHTA, CDR2 FQGTGA.

The CDR3 is CASSLSWDQAFF. The CDR3 DNA is TGTGCCAGCAGCTTATCCTGGGACCAAGCTTTCTTT. The chain is built from TRBV7-9 and TRBJ1-1; D possibly corresponds to TRBD1 (5 bases). CDR3 length equals 12 residues. Trimming pared 2 bases from V and 9 bases from J, leaving 10 bases between. The V gene's germline CDR1 is SEHNR and CDR2 FQNEAQ (reference sequence).

This clone was seen only once. The chain recombines TRBV5-5 with TRBJ2-2, with TRBD1 matching 7 bases. V dropped 2 bases and J dropped 5; count of bases not matched to a gene: 6. The germline gives CDR1 SGHKS, CDR2 YYEKEE (reference sequence). This CDR3 comprises 15 residues. CDR3 in amino acids: CASSFETGYTGELFF. The CDR3 coding sequence is TGTGCCAGCAGCTTTGAGACAGGGTATACCGGGGAGCTGTTTTTT.

The chain combines TRBV6-4 with TRBJ1-2, with 9 bases aligning to TRBD1. Germline loops: CDR1 MRHNA, CDR2 SNTAGT. This CDR3 has 15 residues. V gave up 5 bases and J gave up 2 bases; unmatched junction bases: 6. As DNA, the CDR3 is TGTGCCAGCAGTTCCGGGACAGGGCCCAACTATGGCTACACCTTC. Amino acid sequence: CASSSGTGPNYGYTF.

The chain links TRBV28 to TRBJ2-7; D is perhaps TRBD1 (6 bases). CDR3 length: 14 amino acids. Germline V lookup: CDR1 MDHEN, CDR2 SYDVKM. With 2 bases removed from V and 5 bases from J, the gap between germline ends came to 13 bases. CDR3 bases: TGTGCCAGCAGTTTAGTGGGGGCCTGGGACGAGCAGTACTTC. Translating it yields CASSLVGAWDEQYF.

This clone was recorded only once. V is TRBV5-1 and J is TRBJ1-2; weak D call: TRBD1 (6 bases). With 4 bases removed from V and 1 base from J, the gap between germline ends came to 11 bases. This CDR3 is 14 amino acids long. Germline V gene data show CDR1 as SGHRS and CDR2 as YFSETQ. CDR3 region: CASSLGQLNYGYTF. DNA of the CDR3: TGCGCCAGCAGCCTCGGACAGCTTAACTATGGCTACACCTTC.

This chain links TRBV27 with TRBJ2-3, with D tentatively TRBD1 (6 bases). CDR3 length: 16 residues. Germline CDR1 reads MNHEY; CDR2 reads SMNVEV (reference sequence). V shed 2 bases and J shed 1 base, with 13 bases lying between them. CDR3 nucleotides: TGTGCCAGCAGTTTACAGGGGCCATTTGGCACAGATACGCAGTATTTT. As protein: CASSLQGPFGTDTQYF.

This clone was detected once. This CDR3 reads CASSLGGYNTGELFF. Here the CDR3 DNA reads TGCGCCAGCAGCTTGGGGGGCTATAACACCGGGGAGCTGTTTTTT. The V and J genes are TRBV5-1 and TRBJ2-2, with D possibly being TRBD1 (5 bases). Germline CDR1 and CDR2: SGHRS and YFSETQ. There are 15 residues in the CDR3. The V end lost 0 bases, the J end lost 2 bases, and 8 bases lay between the germline ends.

This rearrangement joins TRBV6-6 to TRBJ2-2, with unresolved D. The CDR3 spans 14 residues. Germline V lookup: CDR1 MNHNY, CDR2 SVGAGI (reference sequence). The V end lost 7 bases, the J end lost 4 bases, and 13 bases lay between the germline ends. The CDR3 DNA sequence: TGTGCCAGCATCCTTTCTGGGCCCACCGGGGAGCTGTTTTTT. It specifies CASILSGPTGELFF.

This chain links TRBV21-1 with TRBJ2-1. TRBV21-1 is classified as a pseudogene. The CDR3 has 9 residues. The CDR3 nucleotides read TGTGCCAGCAGCAAAGGGTTGTTCTTC. It encodes CASSKGLFF.

The CDR3 region is CASSVEPVQETQYF. The CDR3 bases are TGTGCCAGCAGCGTAGAGCCAGTCCAAGAGACCCAGTACTTC. The chain joins TRBV9 to TRBJ2-5; D is ambiguous. Germline CDR1 is SGDLS and CDR2 is YYNGEE. Deletions cut 0 bases from V and 1 base from J, with 7 bases between. The CDR3 length is 14 residues.

J is TRBJ1-2 and V is TRBV6-5; 8 nucleotides match TRBD1. The CDR3 consists of 16 residues. Germline V gene data show CDR1 as MNHEY and CDR2 as SVGAGI. J was trimmed by 4 bases and V by 2 bases; bases with no gene match: 9. Written as DNA, the CDR3 is TGTGCCAGCAGTTACATTAGAACAGGGGGGTCCTATGGCTACACCTTC. Encoded protein: CASSYIRTGGSYGYTF.

The table lists this clone with a count of one. The chain joins TRBV5-1 to TRBJ2-2, with 12 nucleotides matching TRBD2. Germline CDR1 reads SGHRS; CDR2 reads YFSETQ. The CDR3 contains 16 residues. The V gene end was trimmed by 6 bases and the J gene end by 1 base; junction bases not matched to a gene: 4. The CDR3 sequence: CASKGLAGLNTGELFF. The CDR3 coding sequence is TGCGCCAGCAAGGGACTAGCGGGCTTGAACACCGGGGAGCTGTTTTTT.

The chain uses TRBV27 and TRBJ1-1, with 7 nucleotides matching TRBD1. The trim removed 2 bases at V and 4 bases at J, leaving 10 bases unmatched. CDR1 and CDR2 from the germline V gene are MNHEY and SMNVEV (reference sequence). There are 16 residues in the CDR3. The DNA of the CDR3 is TGTGCCAGCAGTTTAACTAACAGGGGTTCGGCCACTGAAGCTTTCTTT. This translates into CASSLTNRGSATEAFF.

This chain joins TRBV5-1 and TRBJ1-4, with 8 bases fitting TRBD1. CDR3 length: 15 residues. Germline loops: CDR1 SGHRS, CDR2 YFSETQ. Unmatched junction bases numbered 2, after V lost 4 bases and J lost 0 bases. The CDR3 spells CASSQQGATNEKLFF. The CDR3 DNA reads TGCGCCAGCAGCCAACAGGGGGCAACTAATGAAAAACTGTTTTTT.

The rearrangement uses TRBV5-1 and TRBJ1-2; possible D gene TRBD1, 5 bases. Germline V lookup: CDR1 SGHRS, CDR2 YFSETQ. The CDR3 runs 14 residues. Trimming took off 6 bases at V and 6 bases at J, with 18 bases between the two ends. The DNA of the CDR3 is TGCGCCAGCACCATGGAACGAGACAGCGATGGCTACACCTTC. Its protein is CASTMERDSDGYTF. The full variable domain, its missing parts supplied by reference TRBV5-1 and TRBJ1-2, is KAGVTQTPRYLIKTRGQQVTLSCSPISGHRSVSWYQQTPGQGLQFLFEYFSETQRNKGNFPGRFSGRQFSNSRSEMNVSTLELGDSALYLCASTMERDSDGYTFGSGTRLTVV.

The V call is TRBV7-6, the J call TRBJ1-3; D gene unclear. The germline V and J ends were trimmed by 4 bases and 0 bases, with 10 bases remaining between them. This CDR3 has 15 amino acids. Per the germline V gene, CDR1 is SGHVS and CDR2 is FNYEAQ. CDR3 amino acids: CASSSHIDSGNTIYF. The CDR3 coding sequence is TGTGCCAGCAGCTCCCACATAGACTCTGGAAACACCATATATTTT. Drawing the rest from reference TRBV7-6 and TRBJ1-3, the complete variable domain is GAGVSQSPRYKVTKRGQDVALRCDPISGHVSLYWYRQALGQGPEFLTYFNYEAQQDKSGLPNDRFSAERPEGSISTLTIQRTEQRDSAMYRCASSSHIDSGNTIYFGEGSWLTVV.

The chain recombines TRBV10-3 with TRBJ1-1, with D perhaps matching TRBD1 (5 bases). The V end was cut by 6 bases, the J end by 7 bases, with 15 bases between. CDR3 size: 13 residues. Germline V gene lookup returns CDR1 ENHRY and CDR2 SYGVKD. The CDR3 is CAISPKTGDEAFF. The CDR3 region has the DNA TGTGCCATCAGCCCGAAAACGGGGGATGAAGCTTTCTTT.

This clone was picked up a small number of times. The chain combines TRBV7-3 with TRBJ1-5; no firm D call. Germline CDR1 SGHTA, CDR2 FQGTGA. Trimming shortened V by 5 bases and J by 4 bases, and 9 bases separated the two germline ends. This CDR3 region has 13 residues. CDR3 sequence: CASSPDGNQPQHF. CDR3 coding DNA: TGTGCCAGCAGCCCCGACGGGAATCAGCCCCAGCATTTT.

The chain combines TRBV28 with TRBJ1-2; D may be TRBD1 (6 bases). This CDR3 is 16 amino acids long. The V end lost 3 bases, the J end lost 0 bases, and 14 bases lay between the germline ends. Germline-derived CDR1 and CDR2 are MDHEN and SYDVKM. The CDR3 loop is CASSLGGQSSNYGYTF. DNA of the CDR3: TGTGCCAGCAGTTTGGGGGGACAAAGCTCTAACTATGGCTACACCTTC.

The chain recombines TRBV7-2 with TRBJ2-2; no clear D gene. V was trimmed by 1 base and J by 4 bases, leaving 7 bases between them. Germline V gene sequence: CDR1 SGHTA, CDR2 FQGNSA. This CDR3 is 14 amino acids long. CDR3 amino acids: CASSLVVGTGELFF. For the CDR3, the DNA is TGTGCCAGCAGCTTAGTAGTGGGCACCGGGGAGCTGTTTTTT.

This clone was seen only once. The chain links TRBV2 to TRBJ2-5; 7 bases agree with TRBD1. This CDR3 is 13 amino acids long. Germline CDR1 is SNHLY and CDR2 is FYNNEI. The trim removed 5 bases at V and 1 base at J, leaving 1 base unmatched. CDR3 protein: CASSRDSQETQYF. The DNA for the CDR3 is TGTGCCAGCAGTCGGGACAGCCAAGAGACCCAGTACTTC.